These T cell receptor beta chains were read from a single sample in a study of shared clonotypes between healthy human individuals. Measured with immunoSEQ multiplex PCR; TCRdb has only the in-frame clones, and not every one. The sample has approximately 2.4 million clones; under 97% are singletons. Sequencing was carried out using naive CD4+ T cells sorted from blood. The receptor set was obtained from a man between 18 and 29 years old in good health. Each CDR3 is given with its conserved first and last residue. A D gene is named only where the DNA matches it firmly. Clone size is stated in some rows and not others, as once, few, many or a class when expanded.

TGTGCCAGCAGCTTTGGCGGGAGGACCTTCCCGGAGACCCAGTACTTC	CASSFGGRTFPETQYF	TRBD2	-	TRBJ2-5	TRBV7-2
TGTGCCAGTACCCCCGCGGGGTTTTATGAGGGCTACACCTTC	CASTPAGFYEGYTF	-	-	TRBJ1-2	TRBV19
TGTGCCAGCAGCTTGACTAGCGGGACTCGTACGCAGTATTTT	CASSLTSGTRTQYF	TRBD2	-	TRBJ2-3	TRBV11-3
TGTGCCAGCAGACAGGGCCAAGAGGCTGAAGCTTTCTTT	CASRQGQEAEAFF	-	-	TRBJ1-1	TRBV6-5
TGTGCCAGTAGTATCATGGGACAAGGGGAAAAACTGTTTTTT	CASSIMGQGEKLFF	-	-	TRBJ1-4	TRBV19
TGCAGCGGGACCACCGGAAGCTCAGATACGCAGTATTTT	CSGTTGSSDTQYF	-	-	TRBJ2-3	TRBV29-1
TGTGCCAGCAGCCCTCGACTAGCGGAGCCCTCCGAGCAGTACTTC	CASSPRLAEPSEQYF	TRBD2	-	TRBJ2-7	TRBV5-4
TGTGCCAGCTCACCTCTAGCGGGAAGACAAGAGACCCAGTACTTC	CASSPLAGRQETQYF	TRBD2	-	TRBJ2-5	TRBV18
TGTGCCAGCAGCTTAGGGGGACTAGCGGGAGCGGAGTACTTC	CASSLGGLAGAEYF	TRBD2	-	TRBJ2-7	TRBV7-2
TGCGCCAGCAGCGTGGGGACAGGGGAGAGCACCGGGGAGCTGTTTTTT	CASSVGTGESTGELFF	TRBD1	-	TRBJ2-2	TRBV5-1
TGTGCCAGCAGCGGCGGACAGGGGTTCGACACTGAAGCTTTCTTT	CASSGGQGFDTEAFF	TRBD1	-	TRBJ1-1	TRBV11-2
TGTGCCACCAGCACTTATGGACGGGAAAAACTGTTTTTT	CATSTYGREKLFF	-	once	TRBJ1-4	TRBV15
TGCGCCAGCAGTGTGAGGGAAGAGACCCAGTACTTC	CASSVREETQYF	-	-	TRBJ2-5	TRBV10-2
TGTGCCAGCAGCTTAAGGGGAGGGCCATCTGGGGCCAACGTCCTGACTTTC	CASSLRGGPSGANVLTF	TRBD2	-	TRBJ2-6	TRBV7-9
TGTGCCAGCAGCTCTTGGTTAGCGGTTCCAGATACGCAGTATTTT	CASSSWLAVPDTQYF	-	-	TRBJ2-3	TRBV5-4
TGTGCCAGCAGTGAATCGAGTGTCTACGAGCAGTACTTC	CASSESSVYEQYF	-	-	TRBJ2-7	TRBV6-1
TGCGCCAGCAGCTTGGATGGCACACATAATTCACCCCTCCACTTT	CASSLDGTHNSPLHF	-	-	TRBJ1-6	TRBV5-1
TGTGCCAGCAGGGTCGAGAAGGGGTATGGCTACACCTTC	CASRVEKGYGYTF	-	-	TRBJ1-2	TRBV2
TGTGCCACCAGCAGACTCGTCGACAATGAGCAGTTCTTC	CATSRLVDNEQFF	-	-	TRBJ2-1	TRBV15
TGTGCCAGCTCACCAATCGAAGCTAACTATGGCTACACCTTC	CASSPIEANYGYTF	-	-	TRBJ1-2	TRBV18
TGTGCCAGCAGTTGGTTAGACGAGCAGTACTTC	CASSWLDEQYF	-	-	TRBJ2-7	TRBV6-1
TGTGCCAGCAGTGTAGGGCAGGGTGAAACTGAAGCTTTCTTT	CASSVGQGETEAFF	-	-	TRBJ1-1	TRBV2
TGTGCCAGTAGTCTCTCGGTGGCTTTCAGTGGCTACACCTTC	CASSLSVAFSGYTF	-	-	TRBJ1-2	TRBV19
TGTGCCAGCTCACTGCTAGCGGGCTCCTACGAGCAGTACTTC	CASSLLAGSYEQYF	TRBD2	-	TRBJ2-7	TRBV18
TGTGCCAGCAGTTTACTATCATCGGGACTAGCAGGAGAGACCCAGTACTTC	CASSLLSSGLAGETQYF	TRBD2	-	TRBJ2-5	TRBV28
TGTGCCAGCAGTTACTCGGAGGACAGTACCGGGGGTAACACCTTC	CASSYSEDSTGGNTF	-	-	TRBJ1-2	TRBV6-5
TGTGCCAGCAGTTTTGACCGTGTGGCTGAGCAGTTCTTC	CASSFDRVAEQFF	-	-	TRBJ2-1	TRBV6-5
TGTGCCAGCCAGGGAGGGGTGTACGAGCAGTACTTC	CASQGGVYEQYF	TRBD2	once	TRBJ2-7	TRBV28
TGTGCCAGTAGTCCACCGGGACTGAGTTTTTCCGAGCAGTACTTC	CASSPPGLSFSEQYF	-	-	TRBJ2-7	TRBV19